The 20 T cell receptor beta chains below were found in one sample sequenced in a study of CD8+ T cells in alopecia areata. Treatment specified: oral pan-JAK inhibitor, 5-10 mg twice daily. Reverse transcribed after extraction, RNA yielded cDNA as the sequencing template. Clones were read by immunoSEQ multiplex PCR, and TCRdb kept only the in-frame ones, dropping some. The table shows about 200,000 clones, with 35% to 40% occurring only once. The specimen was CD4+ T cells sorted from blood, collected at approximately week 30, from a patient treated with tofacitinib. The origin of the receptors is a human donor with alopecia areata.

This clone showed up just a few times. V and J are TRBV29-1 and TRBJ1-1, with TRBD1 matching 7 bases. Unmatched junction bases numbered 4, after V lost 5 bases and J lost 1 base. Per the germline V gene, CDR1 is SQVTM and CDR2 is ANQGSEA. This CDR3 region has 13 residues. For the CDR3, the DNA is TGCAGCGTTTTGGGACAGAGGAACACTGAAGCTTTCTTT. It translates to CSVLGQRNTEAFF.

About this clone: This sample includes further DNA sequences coding for the same CDR3. The chain combines TRBV6-5 with TRBJ1-2; D is undetermined. Trimming took off 0 bases at V and 1 base at J, with 6 bases between the two ends. In germline, CDR1 is MNHEY, CDR2 SVGAGI. CDR3 size: 14 residues. DNA of the CDR3: TGTGCCAGCAGTTACTCGGGCGGTAACTATGGCTACACCTTC. This encodes CASSYSGGNYGYTF.

V is TRBV30 and J is TRBJ2-7; perhaps TRBD1 as D (5 bases). V was clipped by 0 bases and J by 2 bases, with 11 bases between them. Germline V gives CDR1 GTSNPN, CDR2 SVGIG (reference sequence). This CDR3 spans 14 amino acids. CDR3 bases: TGTGCCTGGAGTGTCCACAGGCCCGCCTACGAGCAGTACTTC. Its translation: CAWSVHRPAYEQYF.

The chain links TRBV15 to TRBJ2-7, with D maybe TRBD1 (6 bases). The CDR3 spans 15 residues. Germline V CDR1 and CDR2: LNHNV, YYDKDF (reference sequence). Trimming cost V 1 base and J 6 bases, with 16 bases left between them. In nucleotides, the CDR3 is TGTGCCACCAGCAGAGGTTCCGGGCAGGGGCTCGAGCAGTACTTC. This sequence encodes CATSRGSGQGLEQYF.

The sample holds a few counts of this clone. The gene calls are TRBV2 and TRBJ1-4, with TRBD1 as a possible D gene (5 bases). The length of the CDR3 is 15 residues. V shed 6 bases and J shed 0 bases, with 11 bases lying between them. Germline V gene data show CDR1 as SNHLY and CDR2 as FYNNEI. In nucleotides, the CDR3 is TGTGCCAGCAGGGGGGGATTGGCAACTAATGAAAAACTGTTTTTT. It encodes CASRGGLATNEKLFF.

This clone was detected only a few times. CDR3 in DNA: TGCGCCAGCAGACTCACCGGGACAGCCGACGAGCAGTACTTC. Residues: CASRLTGTADEQYF. The chain has TRBV5-1 and TRBJ2-7, with 7 nucleotides matching TRBD1. The CDR3 has 14 residues. Losses at the gene ends were 5 bases for V and 5 bases for J; bases not matched to a gene: 10. Germline V CDR1 and CDR2: SGHRS, YFSETQ.

In DNA, the CDR3 is TGTGCCTGGAGCGTTGGGGGGTACTACCAAGAGACCCAGTACTTC. This codes for CAWSVGGYYQETQYF. V gene TRBV30 combines with J gene TRBJ2-5; D might be TRBD2 (6 bases). Germline V gene sequence: CDR1 GTSNPN, CDR2 SVGIG (reference sequence). CDR3 size: 15 residues. Trimming shortened V by 3 bases and J by 0 bases, and 14 bases separated the two germline ends.

This clone came up a few times. The chain has TRBV30 and TRBJ1-2, with a weak D call TRBD1 (5 bases). The V gene's germline CDR1 is GTSNPN and CDR2 SVGIG (reference sequence). The CDR3 runs to 13 residues. With 3 bases removed from V and 8 bases from J, the gap between germline ends came to 16 bases. The CDR3 DNA sequence: TGTGCCTGGAGAATCTACGGAGGGGCCGGCTACACCTTC. It specifies CAWRIYGGAGYTF.

The rearrangement links TRBV6-6 to TRBJ1-1; 9 positions match TRBD1. Per germline, CDR1 MNHNY and CDR2 SVGAGI (reference sequence). CDR3 size: 15 residues. Germline trimming cut 4 bases from V and 4 bases from J; bases unmatched to any gene: 7. The CDR3 sequence is CASSSQQGAGTEAFF. In nucleotides, the CDR3 is TGTGCCAGCAGTTCTCAACAGGGGGCAGGCACTGAAGCTTTCTTT.

The chain combines TRBV29-1 with TRBJ1-3; maybe TRBD1 (6 bases). Germline CDR1 SQVTM, CDR2 ANQGSEA. This CDR3 region has 17 residues. V lost 1 base, J lost 0 bases, and 16 bases lay in between. The DNA for the CDR3 is TGCAGCGTTGAAGGGGGGGTGACAGGAGACTCTGGAAACACCATATATTTT. This sequence encodes CSVEGGVTGDSGNTIYF.

The chain couples TRBV7-2 to TRBJ2-2; TRBD1 might be the D (5 bases). This CDR3 is built from 14 residues. V was trimmed by 4 bases and J by 5 bases, leaving 11 bases between them. Per germline, CDR1 SGHTA and CDR2 FQGNSA. The CDR3: CASSYDSRTGELFF. Here the CDR3 DNA reads TGTGCCAGCAGCTATGACAGTCGAACCGGGGAGCTGTTTTTT.

This clone was counted between two and nine times. The V call is TRBV7-2, the J call TRBJ2-4, with a possible D match to TRBD2 (6 bases). V was cut by 2 bases and J by 8 bases, with 16 bases left in between. The CDR3 is 15 residues long. Germline assignment: CDR1 SGHTA and CDR2 FQGNSA. CDR3 nucleotides: TGTGCCAGCAGCTTATGGGGACTCACTGGGGACATTCAGTACTTC. Its protein is CASSLWGLTGDIQYF.

V usage is TRBV5-1 and J usage is TRBJ2-2; no clear D. Germline assignment: CDR1 SGHRS and CDR2 YFSETQ. The germline V and J ends were trimmed by 1 base and 1 base, with 5 bases remaining between them. CDR3 size: 14 residues. The CDR3 loop reads CASSLRGNTGELFF. The CDR3 bases are TGCGCCAGCAGCTTGAGAGGGAACACCGGGGAGCTGTTTTTT.

The CDR3 sequence: CASSVGSGTVYNEQFF. In nucleotides, the CDR3 is TGTGCCAGCAGCGTAGGATCCGGGACGGTATACAATGAGCAGTTCTTC. The V and J genes are TRBV9 and TRBJ2-1; the D call may be TRBD1 or TRBD2 (5 bases each). The CDR3 is 16 residues long. Germline lookup yields CDR1 SGDLS and CDR2 YYNGEE. The germline V and J ends were trimmed by 0 bases and 4 bases, with 14 bases remaining between them.

This clone was picked up a small number of times. V is TRBV29-1 and J is TRBJ2-1, with TRBD1 matching over 7 bases. V was pared by 8 bases and J by 0 bases, with 10 bases of the junction left unmatched. Germline V gene lookup returns CDR1 SQVTM and CDR2 ANQGSEA. This CDR3 region has 15 residues. The CDR3 nucleotides read TGCAGCACTCCGGGACAGCTTACCTCCTACAATGAGCAGTTCTTC. It is translated as CSTPGQLTSYNEQFF.

J is TRBJ2-3 and V is TRBV2; D uncertain. The V and J ends lost 7 bases and 1 base respectively, with 6 bases between them. Germline V lookup: CDR1 SNHLY, CDR2 FYNNEI. The CDR3 extends over 12 amino acids. CDR3 nucleotide sequence: TGTGCCAGCAAGGCAGGCACAGATACGCAGTATTTT. It specifies CASKAGTDTQYF.

The gene calls are TRBV6-4 and TRBJ2-1; D is uncertain. Trimming shortened V by 4 bases and J by 2 bases, and 6 bases separated the two germline ends. Germline-derived CDR1 and CDR2 are MRHNA and SNTAGT. The CDR3 totals 13 residues. The CDR3, as DNA: TGTGCCAGCAGTGTTAACCCCTACAATGAGCAGTTCTTC. Translation gives CASSVNPYNEQFF.

V is TRBV5-4 and J is TRBJ1-2; the D is unclear. V lost 3 bases and J 5 bases, leaving 8 bases between the germline ends. The CDR3 runs to 12 residues. CDR1 is SGHNT and CDR2 is YYREEE in the germline V gene (reference sequence). The CDR3 loop is CASSSWTYGYTF. The CDR3 region has the DNA TGTGCCAGCAGCTCCTGGACGTATGGCTACACCTTC.

This clone was counted a few times. The gene calls are TRBV5-1 and TRBJ1-6; TRBD1 agrees at 12 bases. The CDR3 totals 15 residues. V lost 5 bases and J lost 7; bases outside the gene matches: 4. From germline, CDR1 is SGHRS and CDR2 YFSETQ. As DNA, the CDR3 is TGCGCCAGCAGAGCGGGACAGGGGGCGAATTCACCCCTCCACTTT. Protein: CASRAGQGANSPLHF.

This clone was found many times. The V gene is TRBV5-1, the J gene TRBJ2-1, with D hard to call. Germline CDR1 and CDR2: SGHRS and YFSETQ. V lost 0 bases to trimming and J lost 4 bases, with 11 bases between them. The CDR3 loop spans 15 amino acids. CDR3 sequence reads: CASSLAGAEYNEQFF. In DNA, the CDR3 is TGCGCCAGCAGCTTGGCGGGCGCGGAGTACAATGAGCAGTTCTTC.